This T cell receptor beta chain was obtained from a study of T cell repertoires in ileal Crohn's disease. Overall study: Median disease duration was approximately 8 years; roughly 35% smoked at surgery. The M6 sample came from neoterminal ileum during colonoscopy after surgery.

Specified time point: neoterminal ileum biopsy at postoperative endoscopy, about 6 months after surgery. Patients were adults with ileal or ileocolonic Crohn's disease needing resection. This clone was detected only a few times. Its antigen is unknown. Data came from immunoSEQ multiplex PCR; TCRdb stores just in-frame clones and leaves some out. The data contain about 62,000 clones, about 89% of them seen just once; the ten biggest clones take up approximately 2%. Germline V gene sequence: CDR1 GTSNPN, CDR2 SVGIG (reference sequence). The V end was cut by 3 bases, the J end by 8 bases, with 18 bases between. The CDR3 sequence is 14 residues long. Study-level points and caveats: Within the first postoperative year, endoscopy came at median approximately 6.9 months.

The receptor was isolated from an adult with Crohn's disease. Material for sequencing was ileal tissue. The V gene is TRBV30, the J gene TRBJ2-3, with a possible D match to TRBD2 (6 bases). The CDR3 loop reads CAWRLGGVQGTQYF. DNA of the CDR3: TGTGCCTGGAGGCTCGGCGGGGTACAAGGTACGCAGTATTTT.